These 25 T cell receptor beta chains were sequenced from one sample in a study of blood T cell repertoires in COVID-19. The table came from immunoSEQ multiplex PCR; TCRdb's copy has only in-frame clones and leaves some out. The repertoire includes some 130,000 clones, about 86% of them detected once, and around 8% sits in the top ten. Sample: peripheral blood. Receptors were obtained from a woman aged 55-70 years with active or convalescent COVID-19.

This chain uses TRBV29-1 with TRBJ2-5; D may be TRBD2 (6 bases). Per the germline V gene, CDR1 is SQVTM and CDR2 is ANQGSEA. Trimming removed 6 bases from V and 4 bases from J, with 15 bases in between. CDR3 size: 13 residues. The CDR3 is CSVSRVGGETQYF. CDR3 coding DNA: TGCAGCGTGTCCAGGGTGGGAGGAGAGACCCAGTACTTC.

This clone was counted ten times or more. The genes are TRBV5-5 and TRBJ1-1; TRBD1 matches at 7 bases. V lost 2 bases, J lost 7 bases, and 11 bases stayed unmatched. Germline V lookup: CDR1 SGHKS, CDR2 YYEKEE (reference sequence). This CDR3 is 15 amino acids long. CDR3 in DNA: TGTGCCAGCAGCTTCTCCGGGACAGTGGTTAATGAAGCTTTCTTT. Translated, it gives CASSFSGTVVNEAFF.

This chain joins TRBV2 and TRBJ2-5, with D perhaps TRBD2 (5 bases). Germline V CDR1 and CDR2: SNHLY, FYNNEI. This CDR3 contains 13 residues. Between the trimmed V and J ends, which lost 4 bases and 9 bases, there was a span of 15 bases. The CDR3 region is CASSAGNPGAQYF. DNA for the CDR3: TGTGCCAGCAGTGCCGGGAATCCCGGGGCCCAGTACTTC.

The chain uses TRBV3-1 (or the pseudogene TRBV3-2) and TRBJ2-1; 8 nucleotides align to TRBD2. The germline V gene encodes CDR1 LGHDT and CDR2 YNNKEL (reference sequence). The CDR3 spans 15 residues. Germline trimming cut 4 bases from V and 4 bases from J; bases unmatched to any gene: 6. The CDR3 region is CASSPLRGGYNEQFF. The CDR3 DNA is TGTGCCAGCAGCCCCCTCCGGGGGGGTTACAATGAGCAGTTCTTC.

The V call is TRBV5-5, the J call TRBJ1-1, with D possibly matching TRBD1 (6 bases). The V end was cut by 0 bases, the J end by 1 base, with 16 bases between. The length of the CDR3 is 17 residues. Germline V gene sequence: CDR1 SGHKS, CDR2 YYEKEE (reference sequence). The CDR3 coding sequence is TGTGCCAGCAGCTTGGGGGGACAAGGCTTTCCGAACACTGAAGCTTTCTTT. Its translation: CASSLGGQGFPNTEAFF.

Here the CDR3 DNA reads TGTGCCAGCAGTTGGGGCGGGACAGCGACCGGGGAGCTGTTTTTT. Its protein product is CASSWGGTATGELFF. The V gene is TRBV6-1, the J gene TRBJ2-2; D possibly corresponds to TRBD1 (7 bases). CDR1 and CDR2 from the germline V gene are MNHNS and SASEGT. CDR3 length: 15 amino acids. V dropped 5 bases and J dropped 5 bases, with 15 bases sitting between them.

The J gene is TRBJ2-5, the V gene TRBV27, with 10 positions matching TRBD2. Trimming cost V 3 bases and J 7 bases; bases outside gene matches: 2. The CDR3 loop spans 13 amino acids. Germline V lookup: CDR1 MNHEY, CDR2 SMNVEV (reference sequence). DNA of the CDR3: TGTGCCAGCAGTTTCAGCGGGGGGGCGACCCAGTACTTC. It is translated as CASSFSGGATQYF.

This chain uses TRBV27 with TRBJ2-5; no clear D. Germline V lookup: CDR1 MNHEY, CDR2 SMNVEV (reference sequence). V lost 3 bases and J 1 base, leaving 6 bases between the germline ends. The CDR3 extends over 13 amino acids. The CDR3 DNA is TGTGCCAGCAGTTTTTCCTCCCAAGAGACCCAGTACTTC. This encodes CASSFSSQETQYF.

The chain has TRBV9 and TRBJ1-5; 8 bases are shared with TRBD1. Germline V gene lookup returns CDR1 SGDLS and CDR2 YYNGEE. The CDR3 runs to 15 residues. Trimming took 3 bases from V and 8 from J; bases not matched to a gene: 10. CDR3 nucleotides: TGTGCCAGCAGCGGCACGGGACAGGTCCGGGAGCCCCAGCATTTT. It yields the protein CASSGTGQVREPQHF.

This chain joins TRBV28 and TRBJ2-2; unclear D gene. Germline V gives CDR1 MDHEN, CDR2 SYDVKM. The CDR3 totals 14 residues. V was cut by 2 bases and J by 7 bases, with 11 bases left in between. The CDR3 loop is CASSLTNLGGELFF. In nucleotides, the CDR3 is TGTGCCAGCAGTTTAACGAACCTCGGCGGGGAGCTGTTTTTT.

V is TRBV7-3 and J is TRBJ2-7, with TRBD2 matching over 8 bases. This CDR3 is built from 13 residues. The junction had 4 bases not matched to a gene; V was cut back by 5 bases and J by 4 bases. Germline CDR1 is SGHTA and CDR2 is FQGTGA. CDR3 coding DNA: TGTGCCAGCAGCCAAGGGACTAGTTACGAGCAGTACTTC. Amino acid sequence: CASSQGTSYEQYF.

Only one count was recorded for this clone. The rearrangement joins TRBV29-1 to TRBJ1-2, with D tentatively TRBD1 (6 bases). The length of the CDR3 is 12 residues. The ends were cut back, 7 bases at V and 3 bases at J, with 12 bases in the middle. Germline V CDR1 and CDR2: SQVTM, ANQGSEA. The CDR3 spells CSAGDTDYGYTF. Here the CDR3 DNA reads TGCAGCGCAGGGGACACCGACTATGGCTACACCTTC.

This clone has a count of ten or more. Distinct nucleotide sequences in the sample also encode this CDR3. V and J are TRBV3-1 (or the pseudogene TRBV3-2) and TRBJ1-1, with D maybe TRBD1 (6 bases). Germline V gene lookup returns CDR1 LGHDT and CDR2 YNNKEL (reference sequence). V dropped 6 bases and J dropped 1 base, with 12 bases sitting between them. This CDR3 is 14 amino acids long. The CDR3 protein is CASSPWTENTEAFF. In DNA form, the CDR3 reads TGTGCCAGCAGTCCTTGGACAGAGAACACTGAAGCTTTCTTT.

The chain is built from TRBV6-5 and TRBJ2-2, with a weak D call TRBD2 (6 bases). V lost 3 bases to trimming and J lost 3 bases, with 8 bases between them. Germline values: CDR1 MNHEY, CDR2 SVGAGI. CDR3 length equals 14 residues. CDR3 DNA sequence: TGTGCCAGCAGTTATACGGGAGACACCGGGGAGCTGTTTTTT. This gives the protein CASSYTGDTGELFF.

This clone was seen a few times. This chain uses TRBV5-1 with TRBJ2-3, with 8 positions matching TRBD1. V shed 1 base and J 6 bases; nucleotides not matched to a gene: 10. Germline CDR1 reads SGHRS; CDR2 reads YFSETQ. The CDR3 runs to 16 residues. The CDR3 is CASSLMQGAGWDTQYF. The CDR3 region has the DNA TGCGCCAGCAGCTTGATGCAGGGGGCCGGTTGGGATACGCAGTATTTT. The entire variable domain, with the rest obtained from reference TRBV5-1 and TRBJ2-3, is as follows: KAGVTQTPRYLIKTRGQQVTLSCSPISGHRSVSWYQQTPGQGLQFLFEYFSETQRNKGNFPGRFSGRQFSNSRSEMNVSTLELGDSALYLCASSLMQGAGWDTQYFGPGTRLTVL.

Turning to this clone: Germline and junction disagree at one end, which may indicate a read error. The chain recombines TRBV7-2 with TRBJ2-1, with 10 nucleotides matching TRBD1. The CDR3 length is 15 residues. Per the germline V gene, CDR1 is SGHTA and CDR2 is FQGNSA. CDR3 amino acids: CASSIAGTGAGEQFF. The CDR3 DNA reads TGTGCCAGCAGCATAGCCGGGACAGGGGCGGGTGAGCAGTTCTTC.

The rearrangement uses TRBV28 and TRBJ1-5; 8 bases fit TRBD1. V dropped 10 bases and J dropped 5; count of bases not matched to a gene: 10. CDR1 and CDR2 from the germline V gene are MDHEN and SYDVKM. The CDR3 totals 14 residues. The CDR3: CATLKNRGYQPQHF. The CDR3 DNA is TGTGCCACCCTAAAAAACAGGGGGTATCAGCCCCAGCATTTT.

This clone was seen many times. The J gene is TRBJ1-1, the V gene TRBV7-9, with TRBD1 matching over 8 bases. J lost 4 bases, V lost 5 bases, and 6 bases had no gene match. Germline CDR1 is SEHNR and CDR2 is FQNEAQ (reference sequence). This CDR3 contains 14 residues. The CDR3, as DNA: TGTGCCAGCAGCCGGACAGGGTACGGCACTGAAGCTTTCTTT. Amino acid sequence: CASSRTGYGTEAFF. Together with reference TRBV7-9 and TRBJ1-1, the CDR3 gives the full variable domain: DTGVSQNPRHKITKRGQNVTFRCDPISEHNRLYWYRQTLGQGPEFLTYFQNEAQLEKSRLLSDRFSAERPKGSFSTLEIQRTEQGDSAMYLCASSRTGYGTEAFFGQGTRLTVV.

Notes on this clone: The same CDR3 is also encoded by other DNA sequences in this sample. This sequence joins TRBV19 and TRBJ2-6; D uncertain. Germline assignment: CDR1 LNHDA and CDR2 SQIVND (reference sequence). Trimming took 8 bases from V and 2 from J, leaving 7 bases between them. There are 13 residues in the CDR3. The CDR3 nucleotides are TGTGCCAGTTCGTATGCTGGGGCCAACGTCCTGACTTTC. It yields the protein CASSYAGANVLTF.

The rearrangement uses TRBV5-1 and TRBJ1-2; tentative D call: TRBD1 (5 bases). CDR3 length: 14 amino acids. V was cut by 0 bases and J by 6 bases, with 12 bases left in between. Germline lookup yields CDR1 SGHRS and CDR2 YFSETQ. The CDR3 here is CASSLGQIGDGYTF. The CDR3 DNA is TGCGCCAGCAGCTTGGGACAGATCGGAGATGGCTACACCTTC.

The chain uses TRBV28 and TRBJ1-2; perhaps TRBD1 as D (5 bases). V shed 6 bases and J shed 1 base, with 12 bases lying between them. CDR1 is MDHEN and CDR2 is SYDVKM in the germline V gene. The CDR3 loop spans 14 amino acids. CDR3 loop: CASRIQDSNYGYTF. In DNA, the CDR3 is TGTGCCAGCAGAATTCAAGACAGTAACTATGGCTACACCTTC.

Details on this clone: A junction boundary mismatches the germline segment, possibly from a read error. CDR3 nucleotides: TGTGCTAGCAGCTTAGGAGACAGGGAAGTACGGAACTATGGCTACACCTTC. Translating gives CASSLGDREVRNYGYTF. The rearrangement joins TRBV7-7 to TRBJ1-2, with 7 bases fitting TRBD1. The V gene's germline CDR1 is SSHAT and CDR2 FNYEAQ (reference sequence). The CDR3 is 17 residues long.

J is TRBJ1-5 and V is TRBV9, with a weak D call TRBD1 (5 bases). From germline, CDR1 is SGDLS and CDR2 YYNGEE. This CDR3 is 15 amino acids long. The ends were cut back, 3 bases at V and 5 bases at J, with 15 bases in the middle. This CDR3 reads CASSAGPRGDQPQHF. CDR3 DNA: TGTGCCAGCAGCGCGGGACCGCGCGGGGATCAGCCCCAGCATTTT.

The chain recombines TRBV19 with TRBJ2-7, with D perhaps TRBD2 (5 bases). This CDR3 spans 12 amino acids. From germline, CDR1 is LNHDA and CDR2 SQIVND (reference sequence). V lost 8 bases and J 3 bases, leaving 11 bases between the germline ends. CDR3 sequence reads: CASSDRGYEQYF. For the CDR3, the DNA is TGTGCCAGTTCGGACCGGGGCTACGAGCAGTACTTC.

The chain has TRBV15 and TRBJ1-5; the D is unclear. V was pared by 0 bases and J by 5 bases, with 5 bases between. The CDR3 has 13 amino acids. Germline V lookup: CDR1 LNHNV, CDR2 YYDKDF (reference sequence). The CDR3 coding sequence is TGTGCCACCAGCAGAGAGGGAGATCAGCCCCAGCATTTT. Translated: CATSREGDQPQHF.